This record looks at one TCR beta chain sequence and its context. This sample was included in a study of blood T cell repertoires in COVID-19. On the study more broadly: The origin of the acute and convalescent COVID-19 samples was the United States, Italy and Spain. In each case, the material was cDNA or gDNA derived from T cells, B-cell-depleted T cells, or PBMCs.

V was pared by 3 bases and J by 7 bases, with 7 bases of the junction left unmatched. The CDR3 sequence is 14 residues long. Germline V gene sequence: CDR1 MNHEY, CDR2 SMNVEV (reference sequence). In the source study's methods: Amplification of reference gene primers was used by the study to estimate nucleated cell counts. Libraries were prepared by immunoSEQ multiplex PCR; TCRdb keeps only in-frame clonotypes and omits some of them. V and J calls and clone size come straight from that table; D and trimming were deduced from the DNA. Seen here are approximately 120,000 clones, roughly 85% observed once, and the top ten hold 20% to 30%.

The sample was peripheral blood. The J gene is TRBJ1-2, the V gene TRBV27, with 8 bases aligning to TRBD1. This clonotype originated in a human donor in a cohort sampled during active COVID-19. CDR3 in DNA: TGTGCCAGCAGTTTGCTACAGGGGGTGGGTGGCTACACCTTC. It yields the protein CASSLLQGVGGYTF.